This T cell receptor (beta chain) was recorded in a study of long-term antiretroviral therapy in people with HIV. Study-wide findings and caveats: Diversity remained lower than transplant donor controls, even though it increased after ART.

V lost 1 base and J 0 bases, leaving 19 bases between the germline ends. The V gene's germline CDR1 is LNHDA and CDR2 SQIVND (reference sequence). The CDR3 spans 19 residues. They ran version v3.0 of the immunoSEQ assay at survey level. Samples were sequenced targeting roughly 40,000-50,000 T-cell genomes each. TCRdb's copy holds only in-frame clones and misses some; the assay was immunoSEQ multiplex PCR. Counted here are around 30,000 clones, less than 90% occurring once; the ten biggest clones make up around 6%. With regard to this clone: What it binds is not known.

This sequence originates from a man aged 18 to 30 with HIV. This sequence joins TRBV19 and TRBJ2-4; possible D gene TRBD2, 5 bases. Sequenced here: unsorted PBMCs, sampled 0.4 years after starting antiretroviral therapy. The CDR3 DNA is TGTGCCAGTAGTATAGGGGTAAAGTCGGACTCGCAAGCCAAAAACATTCAGTACTTC. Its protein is CASSIGVKSDSQAKNIQYF.